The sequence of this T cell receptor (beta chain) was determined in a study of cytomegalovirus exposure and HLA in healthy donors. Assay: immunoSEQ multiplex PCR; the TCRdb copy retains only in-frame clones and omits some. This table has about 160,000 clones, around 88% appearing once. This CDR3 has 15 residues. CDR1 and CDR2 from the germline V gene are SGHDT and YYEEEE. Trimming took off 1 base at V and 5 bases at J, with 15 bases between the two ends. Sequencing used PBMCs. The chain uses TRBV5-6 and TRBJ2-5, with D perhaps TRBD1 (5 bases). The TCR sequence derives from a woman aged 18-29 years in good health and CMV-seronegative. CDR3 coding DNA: TGTGCCAGCAGCTTGTACGCAGGGAAGGTGGAGACCCAGTACTTC. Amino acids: CASSLYAGKVETQYF.